The 21 T cell receptor beta chains presented below share a single source sample, sequenced in a study of tumor and adjacent non-tumor tissue in lung cancer (dated 2018 in TCRdb). Libraries were made using multiplex PCR. The sequencing machine was an Illumina HiSeq 2500. TCRbeta libraries were constructed through three rounds of nested PCR with primers (Table S4) according to protocols adapted from ARM-PCR. The public sequencing data were trimmed at Q25 with fastp and processed into clonotypes with MiXCR by TCRdb, which kept only in-frame beta chains. Each record represents a unique CDR3 protein, reported with the most common genes and DNA among its rows. The sample table holds roughly 67,000 distinct CDR3 sequences, of which approximately 73% were seen once. In total, the top ten clones hold around 43% of the sample. RNA was isolated from bulk unsorted tissue, and RNA quality was assessed with a NanoDrop ND-1000 and an Agilent 2100. For the normal lung samples, distant non-tumor tissue was collected more than 3 cm away from the tumor edge.

Sample: distant non-tumor lung tissue. The receptors stem from a man in his fifties or sixties with non-small cell lung cancer.

Remarks on this clonotype: A much more abundant neighbour one base away suggests this may be a read error. CDR3 sequence reads: CVSSPNAGTGANEQFF. Here the CDR3 DNA reads TGTGTCAGCAGCCCAAACGCCGGGACAGGGGCTAATGAGCAGTTCTTC. The rearrangement joins TRBV28 to TRBJ2-1; 10 bases fit TRBD1. Germline V gene lookup returns CDR1 MDHEN and CDR2 SYDVKM. The CDR3 consists of 16 residues. The variable domain in full, with the rest retrieved from reference TRBV28 and TRBJ2-1, is DVKVTQSSRYLVKRTGEKVFLECVQDMDHENMFWYRQDPGLGLRLIYFSYDVKMKEKGDIPEGYSVSREKKERFSLILESASTNQTSMYLCVSSPNAGTGANEQFFGPGTRLTVL.

About this clonotype: One end of the junction does not line up with germline, which may come from a read error. This chain uses TRBV11-2 with TRBJ2-3; D might be TRBD1 (5 bases). The germline gives CDR1 SGHAT, CDR2 FQNNGV. The CDR3 loop spans 15 amino acids. The CDR3 nucleotides read TGTGCCAGCACCCTCAATCGGGTCATGACAGATACGCGGTATTTT. Encoded protein: CASTLNRVMTDTRYF.

Points on this clonotype: At one of its ends the junction is not consistent with the germline gene, which may arise from a read error. V and J are TRBV6-4 and TRBJ1-1; D might be TRBD1 (6 bases). Per the germline V gene, CDR1 is MRHNA and CDR2 is SNTAGT. The CDR3 loop spans 14 amino acids. CDR3 in DNA: TGTGTCAGCAGGGGCCAAGGGGTCGGGGATGAAGCTTTCTTT. Translation: CVSRGQGVGDEAFF.

A note on this clonotype: Mismatch with germline at one junction end may stem from a read error. The rearrangement links TRBV29-1 to TRBJ2-5, with a weak D call TRBD1 (6 bases). The CDR3 is 13 residues long. Germline values: CDR1 SQVTM, CDR2 ANQGSEA. CDR3 sequence reads: CSAADRYKETQYF. In nucleotides, the CDR3 is TGCAGCGCAGCGGACAGATACAAAGAGACTCAGTACTTC.

Worth noting for this clonotype: Sequence at one end of the junction differs from germline and may be a read error. The chain joins TRBV6-1 to TRBJ2-6; a possible D gene is TRBD1 (6 bases). This CDR3 contains 14 residues. The germline CDR1 and CDR2 sequences are MNHNS and SASEGT. The CDR3 region has the DNA TGTGCCAGCAGTGAGGGGGCTGGGGCCAGCGTCCTGACTTTC. This codes for CASSEGAGASVLTF.

A word on this clonotype: An end of the junction does not agree with germline; a read error may underlie this. The chain is built from TRBV29-1 and TRBJ2-5, with D perhaps matching TRBD1 (6 bases). This CDR3 is 13 amino acids long. Germline V CDR1 and CDR2: SQVTM, ANQGSEA. The CDR3 bases are TGCAGCGTTGTAGACAGGTACCACGAGACCCAGTACTTC. Protein product: CSVVDRYHETQYF.

Note on this clonotype: This clone may be a read error of a much larger clone one base away. The chain has TRBV7-8 and TRBJ1-1, with D possibly TRBD1 on 5 matching bases. CDR1 SGHVS and CDR2 FQNEAQ come from the germline V gene. Trimming shortened V by 5 bases and J by 3 bases, and 16 bases separated the two germline ends. CDR3 length equals 15 residues. The CDR3 sequence is CASSARSGRDTEAFF. The CDR3 DNA sequence: TGTGCCAGCAGCGCTCGGTCAGGGCGGGACACTGAAGCTTTCTTT.

This clonotype was seen more than once but under ten times. Because the CDR3 is missing its conserved closing phenylalanine or tryptophan, this is likely a read error. The DNA is omitted, as the CDR3 cannot be located on it reliably, and the CDR3 follows TCRdb's listing. The chain uses TRBV6-6 and TRBJ1-4. The CDR3 has 11 amino acids, counting both end residues. Germline V CDR1 and CDR2: MNHNY, SVGAGI (reference sequence). The CDR3 sequence is CANSSGDYGFS.

With regard to this clonotype: A junction boundary mismatches the germline segment, possibly from a read error. V and J are TRBV2 and TRBJ2-7; the D gene is possibly TRBD1 (5 bases). The CDR3 sequence is 12 residues long. CDR1 SNHLY and CDR2 FYNNEI come from the germline V gene. CDR3 sequence: CASNQGSYEQYF. As DNA, the CDR3 is TGTGCCAGCAACCAGGGTTCCTACGAGCAGTATTTC.

In the case of this clonotype: The junction departs from germline at one end; a sequencing error may be responsible. V usage is TRBV29-1 and J usage is TRBJ2-5; tentatively, D is TRBD1 (5 bases). The CDR3 is 13 residues long. Germline V gene sequence: CDR1 SQVTM, CDR2 ANQGSEA. The CDR3 sequence: CNVETGVQYTQYF. CDR3 in DNA: TGCAACGTTGAAACAGGTGTACAATATACCCAGTACTTC.

This clonotype was picked up one time. The rearrangement links TRBV28 to TRBJ2-1; D not resolved. Trimming left V 3 bases short and J 7 bases short, with 10 bases between. The CDR3 consists of 13 residues. The germline V gene encodes CDR1 MDHEN and CDR2 SYDVKM. The CDR3 is CASSLDGYNEQFF. CDR3 bases: TGTGCCAGCAGTTTGGACGGCTATAATGAGCAGTTCTTC.

The chain couples TRBV19 to TRBJ2-2, with D uncertain. Looked up from germline, CDR1 is LNHDA and CDR2 is SQIVND (reference sequence). CDR3 size: 13 residues. V lost 9 bases to trimming and J lost 6 bases, with 14 bases between them. This CDR3 is CASHKAGPGELFF. CDR3 nucleotide sequence: TGTGCCAGCCACAAGGCCGGTCCCGGGGAGCTGTTTTTT.

As for this clonotype: One end of the junction varies from germline; a read error may be responsible. The chain carries TRBV6-1 and TRBJ1-5; D is perhaps TRBD1 (6 bases). Germline CDR1 is MNHNS and CDR2 is SASEGT. This CDR3 region has 18 residues. In DNA form, the CDR3 reads TGTACCATCAGGGACAAAGGACCTTATAATCATAGCAATCAGCCTCAGCATTTT. Translated: CTIRDKGPYNHSNQPQHF.

The chain has TRBV20-1 and TRBJ2-1; D is unclear. V lost 3 bases and J lost 9, with 9 bases in between. The CDR3 sequence is 11 residues long. Germline CDR1 DFQATT, CDR2 SNEGSKA (reference sequence). In DNA, the CDR3 is TGCAGTGCTAGTATAGTGGGTGAGCAGTTCTTC. It yields the protein CSASIVGEQFF.

Regarding this clonotype: As the CDR3 is not closed by the conserved phenylalanine or tryptophan, this likely results from a read error. It is unclear where the CDR3 begins or ends on the DNA, so no DNA is shown, and the CDR3 is as TCRdb lists it. CDR3 in amino acids: CANSAPRVPYEQYL. The chain links TRBV28 to TRBJ2-7; the table assigns TRBD1, which was not confirmed against the DNA. Inclusive of both ends, the CDR3 amounts to 14 amino acids. CDR1 and CDR2 from the germline V gene are MDHEN and SYDVKM.

This clonotype is classed as medium-sized (0.01 to 0.1%). V usage is TRBV28 and J usage is TRBJ2-7; 11 nucleotides agree with TRBD2. V lost 8 bases to trimming and J lost 2 bases; unmatched junction nucleotides: 2. In germline, CDR1 is MDHEN, CDR2 SYDVKM. CDR3 size: 13 residues. The CDR3 DNA reads TGTGCCAGCCAGGGACTAGCGGCCTACGAGCAGTACTTC. Amino acids: CASQGLAAYEQYF.

This clonotype was picked up many times. J is TRBJ2-3 and V is TRBV5-4; 7 bases agree with TRBD1. The CDR3 is 16 amino acids. CDR1 is SGHNT, CDR2 YYREEE, per germline (reference sequence). V trimming: 5 bases; J trimming: 2 bases; junction bases outside the gene matches: 11. CDR3 coding DNA: TGTGCCAGCAGGACCCTAGAGGGGGCATCCACAGATACGCAGTATTTT. This translates into CASRTLEGASTDTQYF.

At least ten counts were recorded for this clonotype. The chain is built from TRBV5-5 and TRBJ2-3, with TRBD1 matching 7 bases. V lost 4 bases to trimming and J lost 6 bases; unmatched junction nucleotides: 8. Looked up from germline, CDR1 is SGHKS and CDR2 is YYEKEE (reference sequence). There are 14 residues in the CDR3. Here the CDR3 DNA reads TGTGCCAGCAGCCTAATAGACAGGGCCGATACGCAGTATTTT. Protein product: CASSLIDRADTQYF.

Comment on this clonotype: It is likely a read error, because the conserved phenylalanine at the end of the CDR3 is missing. The gene calls are TRBV6-5 and TRBJ1-2, with D perhaps matching TRBD1 (5 bases). Germline CDR1 reads MNHEY; CDR2 reads SVGAGI. With 7 bases removed from V and 10 bases from J, the gap between germline ends came to 16 bases. The CDR3 has 12 residues. The CDR3 spells CASMSGARAYTY. DNA for the CDR3: TGTGCCAGCATGTCCGGGGCGCGTGCCTACACCTAC.

In regard to this clonotype: A read error may be the cause here, since a much bigger clone is one base away. The chain employs TRBV30 and TRBJ2-3; D tentatively reads TRBD1 or TRBD2 (5 bases each). CDR1 and CDR2 from the germline V gene are GTSNPN and SVGIG (reference sequence). CDR3 size: 15 residues. The CDR3 reads CSWSSGRERTDTQYF. CDR3 DNA sequence: TGTTCCTGGAGTTCTGGCAGGGAGAGGACAGATACGCAGTATTTT.

The DNA of the CDR3 is TGTGCCAGCAGTTTAGGGCCTACAGGGGGGGTGGGCAATCAGCCCCAGCATTTT. It encodes CASSLGPTGGVGNQPQHF. V gene TRBV28 combines with J gene TRBJ1-5, with 8 bases matching TRBD1. This CDR3 is built from 18 residues. Germline CDR1 reads MDHEN; CDR2 reads SYDVKM. V shed 2 bases and J 2 bases; nucleotides not matched to a gene: 11.